Shown below are 3 T cell receptor beta chains from a single sample sequenced in a study of T cell changes during pregnancy in multiple sclerosis. Sequencing was performed with immunoSEQ multiplex PCR; in TCRdb, only in-frame clones are kept and a portion is missing. The sample gives more than 35,000 clones, approximately 90% of which show up once; more than 0.7% is in the top ten. The specimen was CD4+ T cells from peripheral blood mononuclear cells, collected after pregnancy. The receptors stem from a female donor in good health, enrolled as a control in a pregnancy study.

The chain employs TRBV11-2 and TRBJ2-7; 7 nucleotides line up with TRBD2. Germline CDR1 SGHAT, CDR2 FQNNGV. Trimming at V came to 5 bases and at J to 0 bases, leaving 7 bases not matched to a gene. The CDR3 totals 15 residues. The CDR3 DNA is TGTGCCAGCAGCCTCGCTGCTAGCGGCTCCTACGAGCAGTACTTC. The encoded protein is CASSLAASGSYEQYF.

The gene calls are TRBV6-6 and TRBJ1-2; TRBD1 matches 11 bases. Looked up from germline, CDR1 is MNHNY and CDR2 is SVGAGI (reference sequence). The V and J ends lost 6 bases and 14 bases, in that order; junction bases with no gene match: 14. The CDR3 is 14 residues long. As DNA, the CDR3 is TGTGCCAGCAGCTTACCGCCGGGACAGGGGGAAGGGACCTTC. Amino acids: CASSLPPGQGEGTF.

The rearrangement joins TRBV5-1 to TRBJ2-2; a weak D match, TRBD2 (6 bases). This CDR3 has 19 residues. Trimming left V 0 bases short and J 3 bases short, with 21 bases between. Germline loops: CDR1 SGHRS, CDR2 YFSETQ. CDR3 DNA sequence: TGCGCCAGCAGCTTGGTCTTGTGGGGTCGGACTAAGGACACCGGGGAGCTGTTTTTT. Translating gives CASSLVLWGRTKDTGELFF.